Shown below are 27 T cell receptor beta chains from a single sample sequenced in a study of regulatory T cells in long-lasting Graves disease. To make TCR beta libraries, researchers used iRepertoire HTBI primers and Arm-PCR of CDR3 regions. TCRdb fed the multiplex PCR reads into MiXCR, producing one record per CDR3 protein. The sample lists about 400,000 distinct CDR3 sequences; 16% were seen once. The time point here: newly diagnosed GD, antithyroid drugs for less than 3 months. Making the TCR library involved RNA that had been extracted from PBMCs. The sample was also linked to a second study, of T cells in Graves' hyperthyroidism and ophthalmopathy.

The input for sequencing was peripheral blood mononuclear cells (PBMCs), taken at new diagnosis, from a patient treated with antithyroid drugs. Source of these receptors: a young woman with Graves disease.

This clonotype was recorded at least ten times. The rearrangement joins TRBV18 to TRBJ2-7; 8 bases fit TRBD1. The V and J ends lost 2 bases and 6 bases, in that order; junction bases with no gene match: 6. Germline V gene data show CDR1 as KGHSH and CDR2 as LQKENI. The CDR3 loop spans 14 amino acids. In DNA form, the CDR3 reads TGTGCCAGCTCACCAAGGACAGGGTCGGGCGAGCAGTACTTC. Its protein is CASSPRTGSGEQYF.

This clonotype was recorded at least ten times. This rearrangement joins TRBV6-1 to TRBJ1-1; a weak D match, TRBD1 (6 bases). Germline lookup yields CDR1 MNHNS and CDR2 SASEGT. V was pared by 5 bases and J by 3 bases, with 16 bases between. The CDR3 runs 15 residues. The CDR3, as DNA: TGTGCCAGCAGTAGCGAACAGGGAGGGGACACTGAAGCTTTCTTT. It translates to CASSSEQGGDTEAFF.

With regard to this clonotype: The junction shows a germline mismatch at one end, possibly a read error. V and J are TRBV20-1 and TRBJ2-3; D gene unclear. CDR3 length equals 13 residues. Germline values: CDR1 DFQATT, CDR2 SNEGSKA (reference sequence). The CDR3 loop is CSARGLSTDTQCF. The CDR3 DNA sequence: TGCAGTGCTAGAGGACTTTCCACAGATACGCAGTGTTTT.

This sequence joins TRBV28 and TRBJ2-7; 12 bases are shared with TRBD1. The length of the CDR3 is 17 residues. The germline V gene has CDR1 MDHEN and CDR2 SYDVKM. Unmatched junction bases numbered 12, after V lost 5 bases and J lost 4 bases. CDR3: CASSPTPGTGGIYEQYF. For the CDR3, the DNA is TGTGCCAGCAGTCCCACTCCCGGGACAGGGGGCATTTACGAGCAGTACTTC.

This clonotype was observed at least ten times. The chain has TRBV9 and TRBJ2-5, with D tentatively TRBD1 (5 bases). Germline V gene lookup returns CDR1 SGDLS and CDR2 YYNGEE. The CDR3 runs to 14 residues. Trimming pared 3 bases from V and 5 bases from J, leaving 14 bases between. The CDR3 DNA is TGTGCCAGCAGCGGAGTACCGAAGGGGGAGACCCAGTACTTC. Translation gives CASSGVPKGETQYF.

This clonotype was detected many times. The CDR3 here is CATSDLGTGGRDYGYTF. The CDR3, as DNA: TGTGCCACCAGTGATTTGGGGACAGGGGGCAGGGACTATGGCTACACCTTC. The chain recombines TRBV24-1 with TRBJ1-2; the match to TRBD1 covers 12 bases. The germline V gene has CDR1 KGHDR and CDR2 SFDVKD. With 0 bases clipped from V and 3 bases from J, the junction kept 4 bases outside the gene matches. This CDR3 is built from 17 residues.

This clonotype was counted between two and nine times. The chain combines TRBV11-2 with TRBJ2-2, with 11 bases identical to TRBD1. This CDR3 is 15 amino acids long. Germline lookup yields CDR1 SGHAT and CDR2 FQNNGV. V lost 1 base, J lost 6 bases, and 1 base stayed unmatched. The CDR3 sequence: CASSLGGQGAGELFF. CDR3 DNA sequence: TGTGCCAGCAGCTTAGGGGGACAGGGGGCCGGGGAGCTGTTTTTT.

This clonotype was observed a handful of times. A much larger clone sits a single nucleotide away, making a read error possible. This rearrangement joins TRBV5-1 to TRBJ2-1; the match to TRBD1 covers 8 bases. V trimming: 4 bases; J trimming: 9 bases; junction bases outside the gene matches: 6. From germline, CDR1 is SGHRS and CDR2 YFSETQ. The CDR3 has 13 residues. CDR3 nucleotide sequence: TGCGCCAGCAGCGTGGACAGGGAGGTTGAGCAGTTCTTC. Protein product: CASSVDREVEQFF. The variable domain in full, completed from reference TRBV5-1 and TRBJ2-1, reads KAGVTQTPRYLIKTRGQQVTLSCSPISGHRSVSWYQQTPGQGLQFLFEYFSETQRNKGNFPGRFSGRQFSNSRSEMNVSTLELGDSALYLCASSVDREVEQFFGPGTRLTVL.

This clonotype was seen ten or more times. The gene calls are TRBV15 and TRBJ1-5, with D tentatively TRBD1 (6 bases). The germline CDR1 and CDR2 sequences are LNHNV and YYDKDF (reference sequence). CDR3 length equals 15 residues. V lost 2 bases and J lost 6, with 14 bases in between. In nucleotides, the CDR3 is TGTGCCACCAGCAGACGAGGGGGGGGAGGTCAGCCCCAGCATTTT. It is translated as CATSRRGGGGQPQHF.

This clonotype was recorded at least ten times. V is TRBV5-5 and J is TRBJ2-3, with D perhaps assigned TRBD1 or TRBD2 (5 bases each). This CDR3 is 14 amino acids long. The germline V gene encodes CDR1 SGHKS and CDR2 YYEKEE (reference sequence). V shed 4 bases and J shed 5 bases, with 14 bases lying between them. The CDR3 protein is CASSLHRSGDTQYF. CDR3 sequence (DNA): TGTGCCAGCAGCCTTCACAGGAGCGGAGATACGCAGTATTTT.

The chain links TRBV20-1 to TRBJ1-2, with D perhaps TRBD1 (5 bases). V was clipped by 6 bases and J by 8 bases, with 28 bases between them. CDR3 length: 16 residues. Germline V lookup: CDR1 DFQATT, CDR2 SNEGSKA (reference sequence). The CDR3 region is CSARQYSAYSVVGYTF. The CDR3 DNA reads TGCAGTGCAAGACAGTATTCGGCCTATAGTGTTGTCGGCTACACCTTC.

This clonotype showed up many times. J is TRBJ1-2 and V is TRBV28; TRBD1 matches at 8 bases. With V trimmed by 6 bases and J by 3 bases, 6 bases remained unmatched. Germline lookup yields CDR1 MDHEN and CDR2 SYDVKM. This CDR3 comprises 14 residues. The CDR3 here is CASRPDRVHYGYTF. CDR3 bases: TGTGCCAGCAGACCGGACAGGGTGCACTATGGCTACACCTTC.

This clonotype was counted many times. The J gene is TRBJ2-7, the V gene TRBV9, with TRBD2 as a possible D gene (6 bases). Germline V lookup: CDR1 SGDLS, CDR2 YYNGEE. Trimming left V 2 bases short and J 4 bases short, with 16 bases between. CDR3 length equals 15 residues. DNA of the CDR3: TGTGCCAGCAGCGTGTACTCCGGGAGTACGTACGAGCAGTACTTC. It is translated as CASSVYSGSTYEQYF.

This clonotype was picked up a small number of times. This sequence may be a read error, since a much larger clone differs from it by one base. The chain is built from TRBV11-2 and TRBJ1-5; D is possibly TRBD1 (5 bases). V lost 4 bases and J 6 bases, leaving 13 bases between the germline ends. This CDR3 contains 14 residues. In germline, CDR1 is SGHAT, CDR2 FQNNGV. CDR3 sequence reads: CASSSTGNSQPQHF. The DNA of the CDR3 is TGTGCCAGCAGCTCCACAGGCAACAGTCAGCCCCAGCATTTT.

This clonotype was seen repeatedly, ten times or more. The chain couples TRBV28 to TRBJ2-1, with D possibly matching TRBD2 (6 bases). The germline V gene encodes CDR1 MDHEN and CDR2 SYDVKM. V lost 7 bases to trimming and J lost 5 bases, with 12 bases between them. This CDR3 region has 13 residues. The CDR3 DNA is TGTGCCAGCACAGGGACTCCGAACAATGAGCAGTTCTTC. Its translation is CASTGTPNNEQFF.

This clonotype was detected a few times. The V and J genes are TRBV7-9 and TRBJ2-3; D remains ambiguous. In germline, CDR1 is SEHNR, CDR2 FQNEAQ (reference sequence). V lost 0 bases and J lost 2, with 6 bases in between. CDR3 length: 14 amino acids. This CDR3 reads CASSLAAITDTQYF. CDR3 DNA sequence: TGTGCCAGCAGCTTAGCGGCTATCACAGATACGCAGTATTTT.

A word on this clonotype: Sequence at one end of the junction differs from germline and may be a read error. The rearrangement links TRBV6-1 to TRBJ2-1, with a tentative D call TRBD2 (7 bases). CDR1 is MNHNS, CDR2 SASEGT, per germline. The CDR3 is 16 amino acids. This chain's CDR3 is CASTNLRGAGPNEHFF. The DNA of the CDR3 is TGTGCCAGCACGAACCTCCGGGGGGCCGGACCCAATGAGCATTTCTTC.

This sequence joins TRBV3-1 and TRBJ2-3; D is possibly TRBD2 (6 bases). The end of the DNA aligns better with TRBJ2-7, so the J call may be wrong. This CDR3 has 15 residues. Germline V gene data show CDR1 as LGHDT and CDR2 as YNNKEL (reference sequence). CDR3 coding DNA: TGTGCCAGCAGCGCTGGTCTAGCGACTAACAATGAGCAGTACTTC. This translates into CASSAGLATNNEQYF.

The rearrangement joins TRBV6-2 or TRBV6-3 to TRBJ2-1; TRBD2 matches 8 bases. J was trimmed by 2 bases and V by 5 bases; bases with no gene match: 8. This CDR3 contains 16 residues. Germline V CDR1 and CDR2: MNHEY, SVGEGT. The CDR3 DNA reads as TGTGCCAGCAGTGGGGTTGCGGGAGGAGCCTACAATGAGCAGTTCTTC. As protein: CASSGVAGGAYNEQFF.

This clonotype was recorded at least ten times. The rearrangement links TRBV20-1 to TRBJ2-1, with 8 bases that match TRBD2. CDR3 length: 17 residues. J lost 1 base, V lost 3 bases, and 11 bases had no gene match. Germline lookup yields CDR1 DFQATT and CDR2 SNEGSKA (reference sequence). The CDR3, as DNA: TGCAGTGCTAGTGCCATCACTAGCGGAGTTTCCTACAATGAGCAGTTCTTC. Residues: CSASAITSGVSYNEQFF.

V is TRBV10-3 and J is TRBJ2-1, with 11 bases fitting TRBD2. V gave up 6 bases and J gave up 7 bases; unmatched junction bases: 5. The CDR3 is made up of 14 amino acids. Germline CDR1 is ENHRY and CDR2 is SYGVKD. The CDR3 loop reads CAIRETSGRNEQFF. CDR3 DNA sequence: TGTGCCATCAGGGAAACTAGCGGGAGAAATGAGCAGTTCTTC.

Remarks on this clonotype: A read error is the likely source, as a far larger clone sits one nucleotide away. The V call is TRBV6-2 or TRBV6-3, the J call TRBJ2-2, with 7 positions matching TRBD2. The CDR3 is 14 amino acids. Looked up from germline, CDR1 is MNHEY and CDR2 is SVGEGT. J lost 4 bases, V lost 5 bases, and 4 bases had no gene match. CDR3 DNA sequence: TGTGCCAGCAGTCGGTTAGCGGGCACCGGGGAGCTGTTTTTT. This codes for CASSRLAGTGELFF.

The chain combines TRBV7-9 with TRBJ2-7; 13 bases are shared with TRBD2. After removal of 4 bases from V and 4 bases from J, the junction contained 10 bases not matched to a gene. Germline V CDR1 and CDR2: SEHNR, FQNEAQ (reference sequence). The CDR3 loop spans 17 amino acids. The CDR3, as DNA: TGTGCCAGCAGCTCAAGTTCACGGACTAGCGGGAGTTACGAGCAGTACTTC. Translating it yields CASSSSSRTSGSYEQYF.

This clonotype occurred a few times. This sequence joins TRBV5-1 and TRBJ2-5; 14 bases are shared with TRBD2. The better agreement between TRBJ2-1 and the DNA end casts doubt on the J call. Per germline, CDR1 SGHRS and CDR2 YFSETQ. The CDR3 has 17 amino acids. This chain's CDR3 is CASSTGLAGVMGDEQFF. The CDR3 DNA follows: TGCGCCAGCAGCACGGGACTAGCGGGAGTCATGGGCGATGAGCAGTTCTTC.

This clonotype came up many times. The CDR3 DNA reads as TGTGCCAGCAGCCTTAGTGTTGACAGGAGGACCGGGGAGCTGTTTTTT. Translated, it gives CASSLSVDRRTGELFF. The rearrangement joins TRBV7-2 to TRBJ2-2; TRBD1 is a possible D gene (6 bases). The germline gives CDR1 SGHTA, CDR2 FQGNSA. The CDR3 contains 16 residues. Trimming cost V 5 bases and J 5 bases, with 18 bases left between them.

This clonotype was recorded a few times. The chain carries TRBV6-1 and TRBJ2-7, with 12 bases lining up with TRBD1. From germline, CDR1 is MNHNS and CDR2 SASEGT. V shed 5 bases and J 3 bases; nucleotides not matched to a gene: 8. The CDR3 runs to 16 residues. The CDR3 sequence: CASSTGTGGARYEQYF. The CDR3 DNA is TGTGCCAGCAGTACTGGGACAGGGGGCGCGCGCTACGAGCAGTACTTC.

This clonotype was detected ten times or more. An end of the junction differs from the germline gene, which may be a read error. The rearrangement links TRBV6-1 to TRBJ1-3; 9 nucleotides line up with TRBD1. CDR3 length equals 10 residues. Germline CDR1 and CDR2: MNHNS and SASEGT. The CDR3 region is CASSWDRATF. The CDR3 DNA is TGTGCCAGCAGCTGGGACAGGGCCACATTT.